Listed below are T cell receptor beta chains from one sample, sequenced in a study of radiation and T cells in renal cell carcinoma. Sequencing used immunoSEQ multiplex PCR; TCRdb keeps in-frame clones, though not all of them. The profile shows approximately 63,000 clones, 65% to 85% of them singletons. The sample was blood, taken from a patient whose treatment included radiotherapy and nephrectomy. The receptors were gathered from a man in his fifties or sixties with renal cell carcinoma. The conserved cysteine and the conserved F or W are not part of the CDR3 here.

v_gene	j_gene	CDR3aa
TRBV9	TRBJ2-3	ASRPAGSSTDTQY
TRBV2	TRBJ1-1	ASDPSGGEAF
TRBV10-3	TRBJ2-7	ATVPENKASYEQY
TRBV19	TRBJ1-1	ASKGTGYEGTEAF
TRBV7-2	TRBJ1-4	ASSLKGGEKLF
TRBV9	TRBJ2-3	ASSFLSGGLADTQY
TRBV7-2	TRBJ2-3	ASSLALSRTDTQY
TRBV11-2	TRBJ2-1	ASSLDLGQPHNEQF
TRBV27	TRBJ2-3	ASSSQVSSDTQY
TRBV15	TRBJ1-4	ATSGVGPPGEKLF
TRBV18	TRBJ1-5	ASSPERGGNQPQH
TRBV30	TRBJ1-2	ASGGAQNYGYT
TRBV9	TRBJ2-7	ASSPSSSSYEQY
TRBV7-6	TRBJ2-7	ASSWDRNTSSYEQY
TRBV7-2	TRBJ2-5	ASSPGTGGFAETQY
TRBV5-6	TRBJ1-2	ASSQRDGFNYGYT
TRBV7-6	TRBJ2-5	ASSALADYQETQY
TRBV11-2	TRBJ2-3	ASSSTIRNRGRGDTQY
TRBV6-5	TRBJ1-2	ASSYRRALYGYT
TRBV27	TRBJ1-2	ASSSRDGSNYGYT
TRBV7-2	TRBJ2-3	ASSLSSPPFRTDTQY
TRBV13	TRBJ1-2	ASSKLEGRNYGYT
TRBV7-9	TRBJ2-1	ASSAGTDEQF
TRBV15	TRBJ1-2	ATSRVGTGGLGDGYT
TRBV6-1	TRBJ2-1	ASSEVSSSYNEQF
TRBV30	TRBJ1-1	AWATGGTGTEAF
TRBV5-4	NA	ASSSDRGRYEQY
TRBV12-5	TRBJ1-1	ASGAGRTNTEAF
TRBV27	TRBJ1-1	ASRNLVNTEAF
TRBV14	TRBJ2-5	ASSQERRPGLAGSRHPETQY
TRBV5-1	TRBJ1-1	ASSFSESRYEAF
TRBV7-2	TRBJ2-7	ASSLGGGQWQY
TRBV19	TRBJ2-1	ASSFRDLEQF
TRBV6-4	TRBJ2-5	ANSQGPPPEETQY
TRBV29-1	TRBJ1-1	SVNRDLNTEAF
TRBV6-1	TRBJ1-5	ASKLGGQPQH
TRBV7-9	TRBJ2-5	ASAQTSAQGTQY
TRBV6-5	TRBJ1-4	ASSSGEGWSEKLF
TRBV29-1	TRBJ2-3	SVVWSDTDTQY
TRBV19	TRBJ2-5	ASSMWSGADLETQY
TRBV25-1	TRBJ2-7	ASSERWRGGLH
TRBV19	TRBJ2-6	ASRRDRGTGANVLT
TRBV5-1	TRBJ2-5	ASSLMFPGGQETQY
TRBV5-1	TRBJ1-2	ASSRRSLEQGHYGYT
TRBV5-1	TRBJ2-5	ASKFSGIAGETQY
TRBV5-6	TRBJ1-4	ASSLTGTEAEKLF
TRBV9	TRBJ2-3	ASSVEVAGLNTQY
TRBV9	TRBJ1-4	ASSESSATNEKLF
TRBV27	TRBJ1-4	ASKDRGSEKLF
TRBV5-1	TRBJ2-3	ASSVLAGNTDTQY
TRBV7-6	TRBJ2-2	ASSSPGQGLTGELF
TRBV30	TRBJ1-5	AWASRPSNQPQH
TRBV18	TRBJ2-2	ASSPPYLSELF